These T cell receptor beta chains were read from a single sample in a study of CD8 T cells in ankylosing spondylitis. TCRdb processed the 5' RACE reads anew with MiXCR; each CDR3 protein has one entry. Of 200,000 or so distinct CDR3 sequences in the sample, 10% to 15% were seen once. The sequenced material came from blood, either unsorted or a sorted T cell fraction (not recorded which). The receptor set was obtained from a female donor with ankylosing spondylitis or in good health (not recorded which). Each CDR3 is given with its conserved first and last residue. Each record gives: clone size, V gene, CDR3 protein. Some rows have no size entry. The others give once, few or many, or a class for an expanded clone.

many | TRBV29-1 | CSVRGGENTEAFF
many | TRBV23-1 | CASSQRYREQYF
. | TRBV29-1 | CSVVLSINQPQHF
many | TRBV5-1 | CASSLEFNQPQHF
many | TRBV27 | CASSVRPGVGFF
few | TRBV5-1 | CASTHSTGPRELFF
many | TRBV2 | CASRRQTTAFTLHF
many | TRBV7-9 | CASSPRPGAASYEQYF
few | TRBV9 | CASSAGGEQPQHF
many | TRBV2 | CASTARRFGQGTYEQYF
many | TRBV6-1 | CASILGQGHTEAFF
many | TRBV11-2 | CASSLDTANYGYTF
many | TRBV27 | CASSSQHEQYF
many | TRBV5-1 | CASRLAGGTSTDTQYF
many | TRBV15 | CATSRDVQGAGGELFF
many | TRBV28 | CASSPGGLYEQYF
many | TRBV9 | CASSVESLLTDTQYF
many | TRBV6-1 | CASMVSGINTGELFF
many | TRBV20-1 | CSANSGSVDEQFF
. | TRBV7-2 | CASSYSGDEQFF
. | TRBV12-3/TRBV12-4 | CASTQSGWAEETQYF
many | TRBV5-1 | CASSLELGANYGYTF
few | TRBV5-1 | CASSLARAEDEQYF
. | TRBV7-8 | CASSLEGRQPNSTLHF
many | TRBV11-2 | CASSLEVDRIEQYF
few | TRBV27 | CASTGGSATDTQYF
few | TRBV20-1 | CSARVWGTSGRTYSYNEQFF
many | TRBV10-3 | CAITQVSGGYTF
few | TRBV7-2 | CASSLPGLHYEQYF
. | TRBV7-6 | CASSLRTASQETQYF
many | TRBV20-1 | CSAFGRALYGYTF
many | TRBV5-1 | CASSLGYGTDTQYF
. | TRBV7-3 | CASRPGGNTDTQYF
many | TRBV19 | CASSIGLSVNTGELFF
. | TRBV19 | CASSIAADTQYF
many | TRBV6-4 | CATSPGQSTDTQYF
many | TRBV29-1 | CSGAGSSSYNEQFF
many | TRBV28 | CASSSDYSNQPQHF
few | TRBV28 | CASRTPYEQYF
many | TRBV7-3 | CASSLFSGDRGRSINYGYTF
many | TRBV28 | CASSLVYETQYF
many | TRBV20-1 | CSALPQGAVGYTF
. | TRBV20-1 | CSATGTSGTRSETQYF
many | TRBV5-1 | CASSLGLAGDFNEQFF
many | TRBV5-1 | CASSLGRAGEQFF
. | TRBV10-3 | CAISSGTSPREQYF